What follows are 7 T cell receptor beta chains derived from one specimen sequenced in a study of naive and memory T cell subsets. The beta constant-region primer was an equimolar mix of two oligonucleotides covering TRBC1 and TRBC2. Four rounds of PCR amplified the ligated cDNA using nested alpha and beta constant-region primers plus SP2. Using its own MiXCR run on the UMI-ligation and nested PCR reads, TCRdb lists one record per CDR3 protein. The table has tens of thousands of distinct CDR3 sequences, approximately 10% seen once. The sample consisted of naive CD8+ T cells from blood. These receptors originate from a human donor in good health.

In this sample, this clonotype turned up a few times. The J gene is TRBJ1-1, the V gene TRBV7-6; TRBD1 is a possible D gene (6 bases). The ends were cut back, 2 bases at V and 4 bases at J, with 14 bases in the middle. CDR1 SGHVS and CDR2 FNYEAQ come from the germline V gene. This CDR3 comprises 15 residues. Here the CDR3 DNA reads TGTGCCAGCAGCTTACGGGGGGGGCTTGGCACTGAAGCTTTCTTT. It yields the protein CASSLRGGLGTEAFF.

This clonotype was picked up many times. This chain connects TRBV4-1 to TRBJ1-1; 9 bases match TRBD1. Germline assignment: CDR1 MGHRA and CDR2 YSYEKL. V lost 3 bases and J lost 4; bases outside the gene matches: 9. The CDR3 is 16 amino acids. CDR3 protein: CASSQQDRGKFTEAFF. Written as DNA, the CDR3 is TGCGCCAGCAGCCAGCAAGACAGGGGGAAGTTCACTGAAGCTTTCTTT.

The CDR3, as DNA: TGTGCCAGCAGTTTGGGGAAAGAGACCCAGTACTTC. Translated: CASSLGKETQYF. The chain links TRBV28 to TRBJ2-5; no definite D call. The CDR3 runs to 12 residues. The V end was cut by 3 bases, the J end by 3 bases, with 5 bases between. The germline gives CDR1 MDHEN, CDR2 SYDVKM. The full variable domain, rest sourced from reference TRBV28 and TRBJ2-5, is DVKVTQSSRYLVKRTGEKVFLECVQDMDHENMFWYRQDPGLGLRLIYFSYDVKMKEKGDIPEGYSVSREKKERFSLILESASTNQTSMYLCASSLGKETQYFGPGTRLLVL.

Only a few counts were recorded for this clonotype. The chain combines TRBV7-9 with TRBJ2-7; 7 nucleotides align to TRBD1. Germline V gene data show CDR1 as SEHNR and CDR2 as FQNEAQ (reference sequence). The CDR3 is 17 residues long. J lost 0 bases, V lost 1 base, and 9 bases had no gene match. CDR3 nucleotide sequence: TGTGCCAGCAGCTTAGGGCCCCCTGGGACAGCCTCCTACGAGCAGTACTTC. Residues: CASSLGPPGTASYEQYF.

This clonotype was picked up many times. The chain is built from TRBV9 and TRBJ2-7; D is uncertain. Trimming removed 3 bases from V and 7 bases from J, with 11 bases in between. The CDR3 covers 12 residues. Germline V CDR1 and CDR2: SGDLS, YYNGEE. Here the CDR3 DNA reads TGTGCCAGCAGCGCGACCCTGGGGGAGCAGTACTTC. This translates into CASSATLGEQYF.

The J gene is TRBJ1-1, the V gene TRBV19; the match to TRBD1 covers 7 bases. This CDR3 comprises 12 residues. V shed 3 bases, J shed 6 bases, and the junction held 1 base outside the gene matches. CDR1 is LNHDA, CDR2 SQIVND, per germline (reference sequence). DNA for the CDR3: TGTGCCAGTAGTATTGGACAGGCTGAAGCTTTCTTT. Its protein product is CASSIGQAEAFF.

This clonotype was counted many times. V and J are TRBV5-1 and TRBJ2-7; a possible D gene is TRBD2 (6 bases). CDR1 is SGHRS, CDR2 YFSETQ, per germline. Trimming left V 4 bases short and J 0 bases short, with 23 bases between. The CDR3 runs 18 residues. DNA for the CDR3: TGCGCCAGCAGCCAAAATAACGACTCCAGCGGGCTCTCCTACGAGCAGTACTTC. Translation: CASSQNNDSSGLSYEQYF.